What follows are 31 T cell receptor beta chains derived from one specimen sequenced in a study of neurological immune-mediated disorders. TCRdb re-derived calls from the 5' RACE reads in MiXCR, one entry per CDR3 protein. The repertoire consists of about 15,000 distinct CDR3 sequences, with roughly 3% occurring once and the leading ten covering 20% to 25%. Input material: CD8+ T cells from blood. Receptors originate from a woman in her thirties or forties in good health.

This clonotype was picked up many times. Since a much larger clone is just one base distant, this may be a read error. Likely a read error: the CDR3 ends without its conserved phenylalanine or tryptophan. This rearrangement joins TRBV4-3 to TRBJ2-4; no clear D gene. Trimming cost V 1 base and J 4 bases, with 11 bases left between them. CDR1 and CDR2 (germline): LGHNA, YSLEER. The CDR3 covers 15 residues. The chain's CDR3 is CASSQGVTEKNIQYC. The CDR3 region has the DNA TGCGCCAGCAGCCAAGGGGTAACCGAAAAAAACATTCAGTACTGC.

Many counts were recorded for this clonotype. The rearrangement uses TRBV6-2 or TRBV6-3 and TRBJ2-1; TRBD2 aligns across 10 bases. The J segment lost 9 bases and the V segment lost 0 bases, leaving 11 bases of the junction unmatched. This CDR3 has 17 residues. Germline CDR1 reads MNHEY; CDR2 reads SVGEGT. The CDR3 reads CASSYSKTGTSVSEQFF. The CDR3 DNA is TGTGCCAGCAGTTACTCGAAAACCGGGACTAGCGTCAGTGAGCAGTTCTTC.

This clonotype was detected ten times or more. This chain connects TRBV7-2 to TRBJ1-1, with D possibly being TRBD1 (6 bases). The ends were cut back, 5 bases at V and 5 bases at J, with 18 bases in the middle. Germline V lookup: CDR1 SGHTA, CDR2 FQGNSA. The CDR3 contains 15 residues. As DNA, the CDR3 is TGTGCCAGCAGCCCCATAGGGGGAATGGAGACTGAAGCTTTCTTT. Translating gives CASSPIGGMETEAFF.

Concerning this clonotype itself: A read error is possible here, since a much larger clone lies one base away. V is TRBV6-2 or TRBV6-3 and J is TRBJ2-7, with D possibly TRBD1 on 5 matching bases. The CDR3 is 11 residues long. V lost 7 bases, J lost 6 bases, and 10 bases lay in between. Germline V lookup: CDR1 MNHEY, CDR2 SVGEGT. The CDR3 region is CASTKRGEQYF. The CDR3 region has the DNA TGTGCCAGCACCAAAAGGGGCGAGCAGTACTTC.

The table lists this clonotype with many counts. This CDR3 is CASSHRAPTDTQYF. DNA of the CDR3: TGTGCCAGCAGTCACAGGGCCCCCACAGATACGCAGTATTTT. The rearrangement joins TRBV12-3 or TRBV12-4 to TRBJ2-3; D might be TRBD1 (6 bases). This CDR3 spans 14 amino acids. V gave up 5 bases and J gave up 2 bases, with 11 bases separating them.

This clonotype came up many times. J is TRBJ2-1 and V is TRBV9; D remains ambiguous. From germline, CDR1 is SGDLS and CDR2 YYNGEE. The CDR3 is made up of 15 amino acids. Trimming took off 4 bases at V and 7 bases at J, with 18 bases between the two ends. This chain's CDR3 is CASSSGGAPGNEQFF. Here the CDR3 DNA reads TGTGCCAGCAGCTCAGGCGGAGCCCCCGGGAATGAGCAGTTCTTC.

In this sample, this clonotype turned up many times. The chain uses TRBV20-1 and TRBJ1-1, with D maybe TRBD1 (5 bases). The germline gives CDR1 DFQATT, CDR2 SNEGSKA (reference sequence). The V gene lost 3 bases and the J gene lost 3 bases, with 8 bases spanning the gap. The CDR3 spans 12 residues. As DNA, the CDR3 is TGCAGTGCTAGGCTGGGGGACACTGAAGCTTTCTTT. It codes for CSARLGDTEAFF.

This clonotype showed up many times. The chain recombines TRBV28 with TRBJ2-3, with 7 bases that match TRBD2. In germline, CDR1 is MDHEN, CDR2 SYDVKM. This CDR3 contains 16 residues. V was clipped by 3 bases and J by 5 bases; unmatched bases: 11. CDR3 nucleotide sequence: TGTGCCAGCAGTTTTTTAGGGAGGGCCGTGATAGATACGCAGTATTTT. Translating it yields CASSFLGRAVIDTQYF.

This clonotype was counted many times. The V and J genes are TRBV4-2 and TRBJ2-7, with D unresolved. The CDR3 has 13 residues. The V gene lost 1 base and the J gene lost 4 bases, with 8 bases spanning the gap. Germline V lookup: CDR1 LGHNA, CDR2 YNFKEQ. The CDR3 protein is CASSQVGRYEQYF. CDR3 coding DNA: TGTGCCAGCAGCCAAGTTGGTAGGTACGAGCAGTACTTC.

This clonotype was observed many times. The CDR3 sequence is CASSPRGEGNTIYF. CDR3 DNA sequence: TGTGCCAGCAGCCCGAGGGGAGAGGGAAACACCATATATTTT. The chain is built from TRBV9 and TRBJ1-3; D is possibly TRBD1 (5 bases). CDR3 length: 14 amino acids. V gave up 4 bases and J gave up 4 bases, with 12 bases separating them. CDR1 and CDR2 (germline): SGDLS, YYNGEE.

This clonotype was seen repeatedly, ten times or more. The DNA of the CDR3 is TGTGCCAGCAGCTTAGGCCTTACTGAAGCTTTCTTT. Protein: CASSLGLTEAFF. This sequence joins TRBV7-2 and TRBJ1-1, with unresolved D. V lost 1 base to trimming and J lost 5 bases, with 5 bases between them. The germline gives CDR1 SGHTA, CDR2 FQGNSA. CDR3 length: 12 amino acids.

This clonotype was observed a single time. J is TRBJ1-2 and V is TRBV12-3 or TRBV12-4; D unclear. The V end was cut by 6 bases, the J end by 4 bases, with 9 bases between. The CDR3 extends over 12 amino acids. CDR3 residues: CASSSLIYGYTF. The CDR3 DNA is TGTGCCAGCAGCTCCCTAATCTATGGCTACACCTTC.

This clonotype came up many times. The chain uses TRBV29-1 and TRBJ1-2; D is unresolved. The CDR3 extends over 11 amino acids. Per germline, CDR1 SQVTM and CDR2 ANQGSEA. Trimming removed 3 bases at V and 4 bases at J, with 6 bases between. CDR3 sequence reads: CSVDTGYGYTF. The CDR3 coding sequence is TGCAGCGTTGATACCGGCTATGGCTACACCTTC.

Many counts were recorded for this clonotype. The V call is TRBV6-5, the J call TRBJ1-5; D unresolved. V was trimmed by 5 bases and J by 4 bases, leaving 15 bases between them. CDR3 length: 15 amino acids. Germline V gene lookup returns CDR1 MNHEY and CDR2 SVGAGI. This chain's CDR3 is CASSPSNNGNQPQHF. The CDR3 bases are TGTGCCAGCAGTCCATCGAATAACGGGAATCAGCCCCAGCATTTT.

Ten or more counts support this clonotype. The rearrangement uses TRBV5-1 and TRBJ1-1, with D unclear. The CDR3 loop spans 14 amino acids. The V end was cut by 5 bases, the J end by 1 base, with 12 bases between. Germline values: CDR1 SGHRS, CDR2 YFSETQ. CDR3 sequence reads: CASSPLNWNTEAFF. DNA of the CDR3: TGCGCCAGCAGTCCTCTAAACTGGAACACTGAAGCTTTCTTT.

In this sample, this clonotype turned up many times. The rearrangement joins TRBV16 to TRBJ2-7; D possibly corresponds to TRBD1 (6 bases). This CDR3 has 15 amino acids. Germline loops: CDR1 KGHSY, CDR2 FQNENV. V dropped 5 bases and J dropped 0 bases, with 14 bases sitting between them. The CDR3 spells CASSGGHWSSYEQYF. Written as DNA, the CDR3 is TGTGCCAGCAGCGGGGGACACTGGAGCTCCTACGAGCAGTACTTC.

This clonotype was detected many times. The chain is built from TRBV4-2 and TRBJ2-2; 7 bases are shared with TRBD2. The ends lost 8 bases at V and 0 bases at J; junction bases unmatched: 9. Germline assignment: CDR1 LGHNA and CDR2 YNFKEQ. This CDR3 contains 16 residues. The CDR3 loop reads CASWIPSGPNTGELFF. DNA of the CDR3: TGTGCCAGCTGGATCCCTAGCGGACCGAACACCGGGGAGCTGTTTTTT.

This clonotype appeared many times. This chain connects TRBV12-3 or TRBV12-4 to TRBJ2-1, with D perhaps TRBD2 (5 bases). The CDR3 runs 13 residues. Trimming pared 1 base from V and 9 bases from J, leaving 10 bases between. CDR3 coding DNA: TGTGCCAGCAGTTTAGTGGGAGTGGTTGAGCAGTTCTTC. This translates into CASSLVGVVEQFF.

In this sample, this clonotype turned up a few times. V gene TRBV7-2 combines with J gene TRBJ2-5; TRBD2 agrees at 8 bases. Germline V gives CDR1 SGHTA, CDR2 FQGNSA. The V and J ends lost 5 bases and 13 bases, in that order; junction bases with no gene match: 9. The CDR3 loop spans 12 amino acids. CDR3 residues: CASSDNREGLYF. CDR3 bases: TGTGCCAGCAGCGACAACCGGGAGGGTCTGTACTTC.

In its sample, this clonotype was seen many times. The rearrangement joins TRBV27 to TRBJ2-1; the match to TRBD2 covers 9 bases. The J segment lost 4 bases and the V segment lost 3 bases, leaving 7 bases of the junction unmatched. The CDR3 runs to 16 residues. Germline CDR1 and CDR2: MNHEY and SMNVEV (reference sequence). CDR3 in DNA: TGTGCCAGCAGTTTGTCCGGGACTAGCCAATACAATGAGCAGTTCTTC. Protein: CASSLSGTSQYNEQFF.

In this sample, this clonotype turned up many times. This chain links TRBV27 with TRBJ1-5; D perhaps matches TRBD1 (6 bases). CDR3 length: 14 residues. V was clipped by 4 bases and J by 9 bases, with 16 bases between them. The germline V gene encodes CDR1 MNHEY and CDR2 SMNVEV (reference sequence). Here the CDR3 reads CASSSLGGKGPQHF. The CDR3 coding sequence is TGTGCCAGCAGTTCCCTTGGGGGCAAGGGGCCCCAGCATTTT.

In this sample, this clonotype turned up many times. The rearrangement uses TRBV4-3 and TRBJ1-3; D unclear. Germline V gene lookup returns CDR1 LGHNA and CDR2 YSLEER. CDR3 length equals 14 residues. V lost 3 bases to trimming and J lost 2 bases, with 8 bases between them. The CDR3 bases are TGCGCCAGCAGCCAGGGTAGTGCTGGAAACACCATATATTTT. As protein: CASSQGSAGNTIYF.

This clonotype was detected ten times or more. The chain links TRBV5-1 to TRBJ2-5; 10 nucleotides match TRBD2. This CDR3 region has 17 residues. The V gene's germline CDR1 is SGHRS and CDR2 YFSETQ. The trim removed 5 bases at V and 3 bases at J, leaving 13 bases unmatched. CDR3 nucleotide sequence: TGCGCCAGCAGAGGGAAGCGGGAGGGCTGGAGGAAAGAGACCCAGTACTTC. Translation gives CASRGKREGWRKETQYF.

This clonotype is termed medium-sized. CDR3 coding DNA: TGTGCCAGCAGCGGGACAGGGAGTGGAGGCAATCAGCCCCAGCATTTT. It translates to CASSGTGSGGNQPQHF. The chain has TRBV12-3 or TRBV12-4 and TRBJ1-5, with 9 bases that match TRBD1. V was clipped by 6 bases and J by 2 bases; unmatched bases: 8. This CDR3 contains 16 residues.

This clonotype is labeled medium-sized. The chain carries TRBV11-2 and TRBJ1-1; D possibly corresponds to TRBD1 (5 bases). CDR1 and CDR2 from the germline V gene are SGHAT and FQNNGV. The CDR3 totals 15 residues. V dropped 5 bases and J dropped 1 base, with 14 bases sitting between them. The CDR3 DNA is TGTGCCAGCAGCAGAAAGGGCCAGGGGAACACTGAAGCTTTCTTT. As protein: CASSRKGQGNTEAFF.

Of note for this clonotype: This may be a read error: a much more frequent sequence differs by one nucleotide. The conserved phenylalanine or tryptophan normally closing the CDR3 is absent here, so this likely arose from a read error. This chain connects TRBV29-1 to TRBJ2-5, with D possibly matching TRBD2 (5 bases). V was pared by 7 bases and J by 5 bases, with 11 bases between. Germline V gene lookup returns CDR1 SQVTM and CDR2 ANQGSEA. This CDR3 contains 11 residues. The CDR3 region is CSGDYLETQYC. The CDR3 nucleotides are TGCAGCGGAGACTACCTGGAGACCCAGTACTGC.

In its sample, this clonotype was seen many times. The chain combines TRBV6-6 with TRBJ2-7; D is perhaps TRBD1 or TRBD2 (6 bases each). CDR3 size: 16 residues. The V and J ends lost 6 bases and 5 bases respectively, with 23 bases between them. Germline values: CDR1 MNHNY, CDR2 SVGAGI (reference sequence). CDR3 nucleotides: TGTGCCAGCAGAGACAAACCGGGACCGGGGGCCGACGAGCAGTACTTC. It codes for CASRDKPGPGADEQYF.

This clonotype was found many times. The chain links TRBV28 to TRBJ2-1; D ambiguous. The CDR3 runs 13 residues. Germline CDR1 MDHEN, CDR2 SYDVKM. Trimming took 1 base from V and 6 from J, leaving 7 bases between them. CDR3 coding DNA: TGTGCCAGCAGTTTATTGACATCCAATGAGCAGTTCTTC. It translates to CASSLLTSNEQFF.

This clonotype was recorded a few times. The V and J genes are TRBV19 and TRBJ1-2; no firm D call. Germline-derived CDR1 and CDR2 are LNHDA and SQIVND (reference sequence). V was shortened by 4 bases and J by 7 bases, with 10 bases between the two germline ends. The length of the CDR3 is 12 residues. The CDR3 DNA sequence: TGTGCCAGTAGTAGCCTAGACGTTGGCTACACCTTC. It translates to CASSSLDVGYTF.

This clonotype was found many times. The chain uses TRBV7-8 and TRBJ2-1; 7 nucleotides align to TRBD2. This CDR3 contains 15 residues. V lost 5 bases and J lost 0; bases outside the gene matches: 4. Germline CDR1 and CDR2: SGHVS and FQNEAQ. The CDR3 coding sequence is TGTGCCAGCAGCCCACCTAGCGGCTCCTACAATGAGCAGTTCTTC. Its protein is CASSPPSGSYNEQFF.

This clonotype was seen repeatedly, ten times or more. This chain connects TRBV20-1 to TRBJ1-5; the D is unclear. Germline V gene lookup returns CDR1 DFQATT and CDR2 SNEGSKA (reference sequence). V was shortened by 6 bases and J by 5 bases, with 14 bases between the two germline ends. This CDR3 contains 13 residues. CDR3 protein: CSAVTREHQPQHF. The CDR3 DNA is TGCAGTGCCGTGACGCGGGAGCATCAGCCCCAGCATTTT.